One and the same sample provided the 26 T cell receptor beta chains below, sequenced in a study of blood T cell repertoires in COVID-19. Generated by immunoSEQ multiplex PCR, the TCRdb table keeps only in-frame clones and is missing some. The data hold more than 95,000 clones, with more than 75% observed a single time. The sample consisted of peripheral blood. Every receptor here comes from a human donor in a cohort sampled during active COVID-19.

The chain uses TRBV7-2 and TRBJ2-3, with 13 bases identical to TRBD2. This CDR3 comprises 16 residues. Trimming took 5 bases from V and 2 from J; bases not matched to a gene: 4. Looked up from germline, CDR1 is SGHTA and CDR2 is FQGNSA. The CDR3 DNA follows: TGTGCCAGCAGCCCGGGGACTAGCGGGACCACAGATACGCAGTATTTT. Amino acids: CASSPGTSGTTDTQYF.

The chain employs TRBV12-5 and TRBJ2-3; 8 positions agree with TRBD1. CDR1 and CDR2 (germline): LGHNT, FRNRAP. V lost 6 bases and J lost 4; bases outside the gene matches: 33. The CDR3 consists of 23 residues. Written as DNA, the CDR3 is TGTGCTAGTGGCCAGGAAGGACAGGGCTTCAGCCCCGCATTGTCGGTCAAGGCAGATACGCAGTATTTT. Protein sequence: CASGQEGQGFSPALSVKADTQYF.

The chain uses TRBV24-1 and TRBJ2-5, with D maybe TRBD2 (6 bases). CDR3 length: 14 residues. The germline V gene has CDR1 KGHDR and CDR2 SFDVKD. V lost 4 bases and J 2 bases, leaving 10 bases between the germline ends. CDR3 DNA: TGTGCCACCAGTGACGCCGGGAGACAAGAGACCCAGTACTTC. This sequence encodes CATSDAGRQETQYF.

This clone was recorded only once. The chain carries TRBV4-1 and TRBJ2-7; 9 bases align to TRBD1. After removal of 2 bases from V and 3 bases from J, the junction contained 5 bases not matched to a gene. There are 15 residues in the CDR3. From germline, CDR1 is MGHRA and CDR2 YSYEKL. The DNA of the CDR3 is TGCGCCAGCAGCCAATCTTCGACAGGGGGCTACGAGCAGTACTTC. It translates to CASSQSSTGGYEQYF.

The chain joins TRBV2 to TRBJ2-7; 9 bases align to TRBD2. This CDR3 has 17 amino acids. V lost 10 bases, J lost 2 bases, and 18 bases stayed unmatched. Germline CDR1 SNHLY, CDR2 FYNNEI. CDR3 bases: TGTGCCACCTTACAAACGGGACTAGCAGACGTAACCTACGAGCAGTACTTC. It is translated as CATLQTGLADVTYEQYF. Complete variable domain (other parts from reference TRBV2 and TRBJ2-7): EPEVTQTPSHQVTQMGQEVILRCVPISNHLYFYWYRQILGQKVEFLVSFYNNEISEKSEIFDDQFSVERPDGSNFTLKIRSTKLEDSAMYFCATLQTGLADVTYEQYFGPGTRLTVT.

The sample holds one count of this clone. The genes are TRBV3-1 (or the pseudogene TRBV3-2) and TRBJ1-2; 8 bases map to TRBD1. This CDR3 is built from 15 residues. The germline CDR1 and CDR2 sequences are LGHDT and YNNKEL (reference sequence). J gave up 4 bases and V 4 bases, and 8 bases lay outside the gene matches. Written as DNA, the CDR3 is TGTGCCAGCAGCCTCCAACAGGGGGGCGGCTATGGCTACACCTTC. Encoded protein: CASSLQQGGGYGYTF.

DNA of the CDR3: TGTGCCAGCAGTTCCCCCCCCTCGGGGATGAACACTGAAGCTTTCTTT. It yields the protein CASSSPPSGMNTEAFF. The V and J genes are TRBV6-5 and TRBJ1-1; D is uncertain. The germline gives CDR1 MNHEY, CDR2 SVGAGI. V was cut by 4 bases and J by 0 bases, with 15 bases left in between. The CDR3 contains 16 residues.

The chain recombines TRBV7-9 with TRBJ2-3; 7 bases align to TRBD2. CDR1 and CDR2 (germline): SEHNR, FQNEAQ (reference sequence). Trimming removed 5 bases from V and 2 bases from J; junction bases left unmatched: 7. The CDR3 is 15 residues long. This chain's CDR3 is CASSPGGGDTDTQYF. CDR3 nucleotide sequence: TGTGCCAGCAGCCCAGGTGGGGGGGACACAGATACGCAGTATTTT.

The chain uses TRBV27 and TRBJ2-1; 9 bases are shared with TRBD2. This CDR3 is 14 amino acids long. Looked up from germline, CDR1 is MNHEY and CDR2 is SMNVEV (reference sequence). Germline trimming cut 5 bases from V and 8 bases from J; bases unmatched to any gene: 7. DNA of the CDR3: TGTGCCAGCAGTCTAGGAGGCGGGAGGGATGAGCAGTTCTTC. Translating gives CASSLGGGRDEQFF.

The J gene is TRBJ2-1, the V gene TRBV3-1 (or the pseudogene TRBV3-2); unclear D gene. Looked up from germline, CDR1 is LGHDT and CDR2 is YNNKEL (reference sequence). Trimming removed 2 bases at V and 10 bases at J, with 9 bases between. The CDR3 extends over 12 amino acids. Here the CDR3 reads CASSQSTREQFF. In nucleotides, the CDR3 is TGTGCCAGCAGCCAAAGCACCCGCGAGCAGTTCTTC.

The chain recombines TRBV5-6 with TRBJ1-4; 10 bases are a match to TRBD1. This CDR3 spans 14 amino acids. V lost 4 bases to trimming and J lost 10 bases; unmatched junction nucleotides: 7. The germline V gene has CDR1 SGHDT and CDR2 YYEEEE. This CDR3 is CASSNRDRGGKLFF. CDR3 DNA sequence: TGTGCCAGCAGCAATAGGGACAGGGGAGGAAAACTGTTTTTT.

This chain uses TRBV12-3 or TRBV12-4 with TRBJ1-2; D gene ambiguous. The CDR3 extends over 13 amino acids. V was shortened by 3 bases and J by 2 bases, with 7 bases between the two germline ends. The CDR3 sequence is CASSFRENYGYTF. The CDR3 coding sequence is TGTGCCAGCAGTTTTCGGGAGAACTATGGCTACACCTTC.

In nucleotides, the CDR3 is TGCAGCGTTTCAGGGATGGGAAACACCATATATTTT. It is translated as CSVSGMGNTIYF. The chain couples TRBV29-1 to TRBJ1-3; weak D call: TRBD1 (5 bases). Trimming shortened V by 5 bases and J by 4 bases, and 9 bases separated the two germline ends. This CDR3 comprises 12 residues. The V gene's germline CDR1 is SQVTM and CDR2 ANQGSEA.

This sequence joins TRBV6-2 or TRBV6-3 and TRBJ1-2; D is unresolved. The V end was cut by 5 bases, the J end by 7 bases, with 8 bases between. Germline lookup yields CDR1 MNHEY and CDR2 SVGEGT. The length of the CDR3 is 11 residues. CDR3 sequence reads: CASSQASGYTF. The CDR3 DNA is TGTGCCAGCAGTCAGGCCTCTGGCTACACCTTC.

This rearrangement joins TRBV28 to TRBJ2-1, with D tentatively TRBD1 (6 bases). Trimming took 6 bases from V and 0 from J, leaving 15 bases between them. Germline CDR1 reads MDHEN; CDR2 reads SYDVKM. The CDR3 runs to 16 residues. The CDR3 spells CASRDFTGNSYNEQFF. The CDR3 bases are TGTGCCAGCAGGGACTTTACAGGGAACTCCTACAATGAGCAGTTCTTC.

This rearrangement joins TRBV6-5 to TRBJ2-3; no firm D call. Trimming cost V 3 bases and J 2 bases, with 9 bases left between them. CDR1 is MNHEY, CDR2 SVGAGI, per germline. The length of the CDR3 is 14 residues. CDR3 sequence reads: CASSYLRHTDTQYF. In DNA, the CDR3 is TGTGCCAGCAGTTATCTCAGGCACACAGATACGCAGTATTTT.

Turning to this clone: The conserved final phenylalanine or tryptophan is absent from the CDR3, which likely points to a read error. No DNA is shown, since the ends of the CDR3 on it are uncertain; the CDR3 is the one TCRdb lists. This chain uses TRBV10-1 with TRBJ2-7; whether TRBD1, the table's D call, matches the DNA was not checked. The CDR3 comprises 10 residues, both ends counted. Germline assignment: CDR1 WNHNN and CDR2 SYGVQD (reference sequence). This CDR3 reads CASSGDRYTA.

This chain connects TRBV18 to TRBJ2-7; 10 bases fit TRBD2. The CDR3 loop spans 18 amino acids. Trimming took 1 base from V and 8 from J; bases not matched to a gene: 17. In germline, CDR1 is KGHSH, CDR2 LQKENI. DNA for the CDR3: TGTGCCAGCTCACCACTGATAGCGGGAGGTCCCTCTTCGACTAAGCAGTACTTC. Translating gives CASSPLIAGGPSSTKQYF.

This clone was seen just once. The chain uses TRBV12-3 or TRBV12-4 and TRBJ1-1, with 8 bases lining up with TRBD1. The CDR3 runs to 11 residues. V gave up 1 base and J gave up 11 bases; unmatched junction bases: 0. For the CDR3, the DNA is TGTGCCAGCAGTTTAGGACAGGGGGCTTTCTTT. Its protein product is CASSLGQGAFF.

The chain links TRBV6-5 to TRBJ1-6; TRBD1 matches 8 bases. This CDR3 has 15 residues. Germline assignment: CDR1 MNHEY and CDR2 SVGAGI. J gave up 9 bases and V 4 bases, and 8 bases lay outside the gene matches. The CDR3 protein is CASSSRRQGTSPLHF. The CDR3 coding sequence is TGTGCCAGCAGTTCCCGTAGACAGGGGACTTCACCCCTCCACTTT.

This chain uses TRBV28 with TRBJ2-2, with D perhaps TRBD2 (7 bases). V was pared by 3 bases and J by 4 bases, with 15 bases between. CDR3 length: 16 residues. CDR1 and CDR2 (germline): MDHEN, SYDVKM. In DNA, the CDR3 is TGTGCCAGCAGTTTTCTGAAAGGGGGGGGCACCGGGGAGCTGTTTTTT. Amino acid sequence: CASSFLKGGGTGELFF.

The chain carries TRBV19 and TRBJ2-2, with D uncertain. The CDR3 totals 14 residues. V gave up 1 base and J gave up 3 bases, with 6 bases separating them. Germline-derived CDR1 and CDR2 are LNHDA and SQIVND (reference sequence). This chain's CDR3 is CASSIGPYTGELFF. CDR3 in DNA: TGTGCCAGTAGTATAGGGCCTTACACCGGGGAGCTGTTTTTT.

The chain carries TRBV28 and TRBJ2-7, with 9 positions matching TRBD2. V dropped 4 bases and J dropped 2; count of bases not matched to a gene: 6. CDR1 is MDHEN, CDR2 SYDVKM, per germline. The CDR3 is 15 amino acids. This CDR3 reads CASSSPGLAAYEQYF. CDR3 in DNA: TGTGCCAGCAGTTCACCGGGACTAGCAGCCTACGAGCAGTACTTC.

The J gene is TRBJ1-2, the V gene TRBV18, with TRBD1 as a possible D gene (5 bases). Per germline, CDR1 KGHSH and CDR2 LQKENI. V was clipped by 4 bases and J by 6 bases, with 9 bases between them. This CDR3 is built from 12 residues. The CDR3 loop reads CASSQGMDGYTF. The DNA of the CDR3 is TGTGCCAGCTCACAGGGGATGGATGGCTACACCTTC.

The V and J genes are TRBV6-2 or TRBV6-3 and TRBJ1-1, with a weak D call TRBD1 (6 bases). Germline CDR1 and CDR2: MNHEY and SVGEGT. CDR3 length equals 13 residues. Trimming pared 4 bases from V and 5 bases from J, leaving 11 bases between. CDR3 nucleotides: TGTGCCAGCAGTTCACAGGGAACGACTGAAGCTTTCTTT. Protein: CASSSQGTTEAFF.

CDR3 amino acids: CASRRVGQGTDTQYF. The CDR3 DNA follows: TGTGCCAGCAGAAGGGTAGGACAGGGAACAGATACGCAGTATTTT. The chain uses TRBV2 and TRBJ2-3; 8 nucleotides align to TRBD1. The CDR3 spans 15 residues. The germline V gene has CDR1 SNHLY and CDR2 FYNNEI. The trim removed 6 bases at V and 3 bases at J, leaving 8 bases unmatched.